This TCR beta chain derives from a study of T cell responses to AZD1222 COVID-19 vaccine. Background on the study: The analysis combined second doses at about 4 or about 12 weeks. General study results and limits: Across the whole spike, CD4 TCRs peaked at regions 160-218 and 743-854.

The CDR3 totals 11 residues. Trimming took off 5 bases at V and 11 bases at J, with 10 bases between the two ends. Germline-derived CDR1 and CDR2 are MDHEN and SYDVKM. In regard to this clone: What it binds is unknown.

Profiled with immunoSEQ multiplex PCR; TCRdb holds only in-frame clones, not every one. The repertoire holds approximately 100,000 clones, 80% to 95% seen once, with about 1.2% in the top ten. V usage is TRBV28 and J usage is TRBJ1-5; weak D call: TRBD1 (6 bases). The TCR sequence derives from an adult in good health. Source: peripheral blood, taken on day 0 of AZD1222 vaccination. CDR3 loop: CASSLQGTQHF. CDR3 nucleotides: TGTGCCAGCAGTCTCCAGGGGACCCAGCATTTT.